The present T cell receptor beta chain was sequenced within a study of PD-L1 blockade in urothelial cancer. Specified time point: peripheral blood 6 weeks after treatment start. Clones were sequenced by immunoSEQ multiplex PCR, and TCRdb holds only the in-frame ones, with some missing. The table records 25,000 to 30,000 clones, around four fifths of them present only once. The sample in question was PBMCs, obtained around atezolizumab (anti-PD-L1) treatment. The TCR sequence derives from a man in his 70s with urothelial cancer.

The CDR3 here is CASSIGTDLNIQYF. In nucleotides, the CDR3 is TGTGCCAGTAGTATAGGGACAGATCTTAACATTCAGTACTTC. The chain joins TRBV19 to TRBJ2-4; TRBD1 is a possible D gene (6 bases). V lost 1 base and J 7 bases, leaving 11 bases between the germline ends. This CDR3 region has 14 residues. Germline V lookup: CDR1 LNHDA, CDR2 SQIVND (reference sequence).